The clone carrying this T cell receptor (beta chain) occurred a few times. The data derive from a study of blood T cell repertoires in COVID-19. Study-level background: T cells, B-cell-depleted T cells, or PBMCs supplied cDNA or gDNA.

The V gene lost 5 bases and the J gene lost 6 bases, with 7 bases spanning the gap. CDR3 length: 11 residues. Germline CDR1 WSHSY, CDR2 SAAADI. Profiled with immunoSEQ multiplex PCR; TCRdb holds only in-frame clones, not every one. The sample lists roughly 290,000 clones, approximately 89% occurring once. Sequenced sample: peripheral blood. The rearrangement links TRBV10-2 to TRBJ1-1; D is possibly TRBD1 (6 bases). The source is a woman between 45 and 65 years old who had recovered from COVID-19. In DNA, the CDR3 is TGCGCCAGCAGTAAGGGGGCTGAAGCTTTCTTT. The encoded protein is CASSKGAEAFF.